The next 3 T cell receptor beta chains were all read from a single sample in a study of Graves' ophthalmopathy and Graves' hyperthyroidism. Amplified TCR beta CDR3 regions were obtained using RNA transcripts as template. A first-round RT-PCR used HTBI primers, followed by a second-round multiplex PCR. MiXCR, run by TCRdb on the multiplex PCR reads, gives a single entry per CDR3 protein. The table has 620,000 or so distinct CDR3 sequences, about a fifth seen once. The sequencing input was peripheral blood. These receptors were obtained from a woman aged 18 to 35 with stable Graves' hyperthyroidism. Some clones in this sample may be carry-over from other donors' samples.

The chain carries TRBV12-3 or TRBV12-4 and TRBJ2-7; D not certain. Trimming removed 6 bases from V and 4 bases from J, with 13 bases in between. This CDR3 spans 13 amino acids. Here the CDR3 reads CASSPKASYEQYF. Here the CDR3 DNA reads TGTGCCAGCAGCCCCAAGGCTTCTTACGAGCAGTACTTC.

The table lists this clonotype with a few counts. The genes are TRBV6-1 and TRBJ2-7; possible D gene TRBD1, 6 bases. Germline CDR1 and CDR2: MNHNS and SASEGT. The CDR3 has 11 residues. Trimming removed 6 bases at V and 8 bases at J, with 11 bases between. This CDR3 is CASSDTGQQYF. In DNA form, the CDR3 reads TGTGCCAGCAGCGATACAGGGCAGCAGTACTTC.

This clonotype was seen at least ten times. This sequence joins TRBV28 and TRBJ2-7, with 10 bases lining up with TRBD2. There are 15 residues in the CDR3. CDR1 and CDR2 from the germline V gene are MDHEN and SYDVKM. The trim removed 6 bases at V and 1 base at J, leaving 6 bases unmatched. The CDR3 nucleotides are TGTGCCAGCAGACCTCTAGCGGGGGCGTCCTACGAGCAGTACTTC. It is translated as CASRPLAGASYEQYF.